The 16 T cell receptor beta chains below all came from one sample that was sequenced in a study of ipilimumab plus nivolumab after autologous stem cell transplantation. TCRdb keeps only in-frame clones here, not all; method: immunoSEQ multiplex PCR. The repertoire holds fewer than 85,000 clones, 65% to 85% seen once, with under 2.5% in the top ten. The material sequenced was PBMCs, taken in a trial of ipilimumab plus nivolumab as post-transplant consolidation. These TCRs come from a male donor with diffuse large B-cell lymphoma.

The V and J genes are TRBV18 and TRBJ2-3; D is unresolved. Germline lookup yields CDR1 KGHSH and CDR2 LQKENI. Trimming shortened V by 0 bases and J by 4 bases, and 8 bases separated the two germline ends. This CDR3 is 14 amino acids long. CDR3 sequence: CASSPPEKADTQYF. CDR3 bases: TGTGCCAGCTCACCACCGGAAAAGGCAGATACGCAGTATTTT.

This clone occurred once. The chain carries TRBV6-5 and TRBJ1-2, with D uncertain. The germline CDR1 and CDR2 sequences are MNHEY and SVGAGI. V dropped 0 bases and J dropped 7 bases, with 9 bases sitting between them. There are 13 residues in the CDR3. The CDR3 loop reads CASSYSARSGYTF. CDR3 bases: TGTGCCAGCAGTTACTCGGCGAGGAGTGGCTACACCTTC.

V and J are TRBV20-1 and TRBJ1-1; D not resolved. The germline gives CDR1 DFQATT, CDR2 SNEGSKA (reference sequence). V lost 7 bases and J 1 base, leaving 7 bases between the germline ends. The CDR3 consists of 11 residues. The CDR3 sequence: CSVDANTEAFF. CDR3 nucleotides: TGCAGTGTGGACGCGAACACTGAAGCTTTCTTT.

The chain uses TRBV7-5 and TRBJ1-5; whether TRBD1, the table's D call, matches the DNA was not checked. TRBV7-5 is recorded as a pseudogene. The CDR3 is 14 amino acids. The CDR3: CVIKDMVGNQPQHF. DNA of the CDR3: TGTGTCATAAAAGACATGGTGGGCAATCAGCCCCAGCATTTT.

This clone has only a few counts. An end of the junction does not agree with germline; a read error may underlie this. This chain uses TRBV11-1 with TRBJ2-7; D might be TRBD1 or TRBD2, each matching 6 bases. The CDR3 runs to 15 residues. Germline V lookup: CDR1 SGHAT, CDR2 FQDESV (reference sequence). CDR3 in amino acids: CASSLRGTYSHEQYF. DNA of the CDR3: TGTGCCAGCAGCTTAAGGGGGACTTACTCCCACGAGCAGTACTTC.

This chain links TRBV6-1 with TRBJ1-1; 7 positions match TRBD1. CDR1 and CDR2 from the germline V gene are MNHNS and SASEGT. Trimming cost V 5 bases and J 1 base; bases outside gene matches: 7. There are 15 residues in the CDR3. The CDR3, as DNA: TGTGCCAGCAGTAAGGACAGGACTTGGAACACTGAAGCTTTCTTT. Protein product: CASSKDRTWNTEAFF.

The V and J genes are TRBV7-6 and TRBJ2-7; D is uncertain. V was cut by 1 base and J by 2 bases, with 15 bases left in between. The germline V gene has CDR1 SGHVS and CDR2 FNYEAQ. The CDR3 runs to 16 residues. This CDR3 is CASSLEGAVGTYEQYF. The CDR3 nucleotides read TGTGCCAGCAGCTTAGAGGGCGCGGTTGGGACCTACGAGCAGTACTTC.

The chain combines TRBV5-1 with TRBJ1-2, with 8 bases aligning to TRBD1. Germline V gene data show CDR1 as SGHRS and CDR2 as YFSETQ. The CDR3 is 13 residues long. V was clipped by 5 bases and J by 3 bases; unmatched bases: 3. The CDR3 DNA reads as TGCGCCAGCAGTAGGGACAGGTACTATGGCTACACCTTC. Amino acids: CASSRDRYYGYTF.

The chain carries TRBV2 and TRBJ2-5, with D perhaps given as TRBD1 or TRBD2 (5 bases each). The CDR3 covers 14 residues. The germline gives CDR1 SNHLY, CDR2 FYNNEI. The ends were cut back, 3 bases at V and 6 bases at J, with 14 bases in the middle. CDR3: CASSDWDLAQTQYF. For the CDR3, the DNA is TGTGCCAGCAGTGACTGGGACCTCGCCCAGACCCAGTACTTC.

The chain joins TRBV6-1 to TRBJ1-5; tentative D call: TRBD1 (6 bases). CDR1 MNHNS and CDR2 SASEGT come from the germline V gene. Trimming pared 6 bases from V and 5 bases from J, leaving 11 bases between. CDR3 length: 13 amino acids. The CDR3 DNA reads TGTGCCAGCAGCATACAGGGAGATCAGCCCCAGCATTTT. Its protein is CASSIQGDQPQHF.

The chain's CDR3 is CASSQPTAANTGELFF. The CDR3 DNA sequence: TGCGCCAGCAGCCAGCCGACAGCCGCGAACACCGGGGAGCTGTTTTTT. V and J are TRBV4-1 and TRBJ2-2, with D tentatively TRBD1 (5 bases). CDR1 and CDR2 from the germline V gene are MGHRA and YSYEKL. Trimming stripped 3 bases from V and 0 bases from J, with 11 bases between. The CDR3 has 16 residues.

The V gene is TRBV5-1, the J gene TRBJ1-2, with 7 bases that match TRBD1. The CDR3 runs 14 residues. V dropped 0 bases and J dropped 6; count of bases not matched to a gene: 5. Germline CDR1 is SGHRS and CDR2 is YFSETQ. The CDR3 DNA reads TGCGCCAGCAGCTTGGCTCAGGGGGTAAATGGCTACACCTTC. It yields the protein CASSLAQGVNGYTF.

This clone was picked up one time. The chain joins TRBV2 to TRBJ1-5; D gene unclear. Germline loops: CDR1 SNHLY, CDR2 FYNNEI. The CDR3 spans 14 residues. Trimming cost V 3 bases and J 1 base, with 7 bases left between them. The CDR3 sequence is CASSDSRSNQPQHF. DNA for the CDR3: TGTGCCAGCAGTGACTCCCGGAGCAATCAGCCCCAGCATTTT.

In this sample, this clone turned up a few times. The rearrangement links TRBV6-4 to TRBJ2-2; 14 bases are a match to TRBD2. CDR3 length: 15 residues. Germline V gene data show CDR1 as MRHNA and CDR2 as SNTAGT. The ends lost 10 bases at V and 1 base at J; junction bases unmatched: 2. The CDR3 DNA reads as TGTGCCAAAGGACTAGCGGGGGGGAACACCGGGGAGCTGTTTTTT. Translating gives CAKGLAGGNTGELFF.

This clone appeared once. V gene TRBV7-9 combines with J gene TRBJ2-3, with TRBD2 matching 11 bases. The CDR3 loop spans 15 amino acids. Germline V gene data show CDR1 as SEHNR and CDR2 as FQNEAQ (reference sequence). V dropped 3 bases and J dropped 6; count of bases not matched to a gene: 5. The CDR3 DNA is TGTGCCAGCAGCTTTAGCGGGGGGGCCTTGGATACGCAGTATTTT. Encoded protein: CASSFSGGALDTQYF.

This chain uses TRBV7-9 with TRBJ2-1; 7 bases line up with TRBD2. The CDR3 consists of 17 residues. With 1 base clipped from V and 4 bases from J, the junction kept 10 bases outside the gene matches. Germline CDR1 is SEHNR and CDR2 is FQNEAQ (reference sequence). Here the CDR3 reads CASSLGGGVGLYNEQFF. The CDR3 bases are TGTGCCAGCAGCTTAGGTGGTGGCGTGGGACTATACAATGAGCAGTTCTTC.